Listed below are T cell receptor beta chains from one sample, sequenced in a study of shared clonotypes between healthy human individuals. Generated by immunoSEQ multiplex PCR, the TCRdb table keeps only in-frame clones and is missing some. The repertoire holds about 2 million clones, roughly 95% seen once, with roughly 1% in the top ten. Sequencing was carried out using naive CD8+ T cells sorted from blood. The receptor set was obtained from a man between 18 and 29 years old in good health. Each CDR3 is given with its conserved first and last residue. D genes are given only for firm matches. Clone size is not always given. Where it is, it says once, few, many or a class for expanded clones.

NA TRBV11-2 TRBD1 CASSFGTGFYEQYF
NA TRBV6-5 TRBD1 CASRLHRDRAGEQYF
once TRBV7-8 NA CASSLTAEGTLTEAFF
NA TRBV5-6 NA CASRIQGGPYEQYF
NA TRBV27 NA CASSFGVSGELFF
NA TRBV7-9 TRBD1 CASSLAGTGYGYTF
NA TRBV13 TRBD1 CASSLTGQGGSETQYF
once TRBV28 NA CASSPPVRGGDTEAFF
NA TRBV10-3 NA CAISESGNTEAFF
NA TRBV10-3 NA CAISGGPLVHEQYF
NA TRBV6-5 NA CASSPGLLGYTF
NA TRBV5-6 TRBD1 CASSLGGTGVYNEQFF
NA TRBV2 TRBD1 CASSGDRVGLGTSEQYF
NA TRBV7-8 NA CASSLEGYRVKAFF
NA TRBV6-5 NA CASRVGLIMNTEAFF
NA TRBV4-1 NA CASSRGPLSTEAFF
NA TRBV23-1 NA CASSRGGTSYGYTF
few TRBV13 NA CASSLGVERGNSPLHF
NA TRBV5-6 NA CASSHGTPMSYTF
NA TRBV14 TRBD1 CASSLRTGTGNEQYF
NA TRBV2 NA CASSITTREQYF
NA TRBV15 NA CATSRDAVSPLHF
NA TRBV6-5 NA CASRGVEDTQYF
NA TRBV13 NA CASSLSLNTEAFF